This T cell receptor (beta chain) was retrieved from a study of Ad26.COV2.S vaccination and SARS-CoV-2 variants. General study results and limits: Similar non-spike TCR breadth was observed in recipients of vaccine and of placebo. Vaccinated individuals (as opposed to placebo recipients) had higher spike-specific TCR breadth.

In regard to this clone: Its antigen is as yet unknown.

The data were produced by immunoSEQ multiplex PCR, yet TCRdb's version contains in-frame clones alone and is incomplete. The sample carries 200,000 to 300,000 clones, roughly 90% recorded once. Treatment here: 15 to 20 received Ad26.COV2.S at low or high dose, single or two shots; about 5 received placebo; per-sample allocation not given. The samples date from day 63 after the first vaccine or placebo injection. Wuhan-strain SARS-CoV-2 spike was expressed by the Ad26 vector that made up the vaccine. This receptor was taken from a person aged 18-65 years who received the Ad26.COV2.S COVID-19 vaccine or a placebo. Sequencing used peripheral blood, obtained in a trial of Ad26.COV2.S vaccine versus placebo.

Here the CDR3 DNA reads TGTGCCAGCAGTTACTGGACTAGCGGGAGGTACGAGCAGTACTTC. Encoded protein: CASSYWTSGRYEQYF. The chain employs TRBV6-2 or TRBV6-3 and TRBJ2-7, with 14 bases identical to TRBD2. The V gene end was trimmed by 1 base and the J gene end by 4 bases; junction bases not matched to a gene: 0. The CDR3 runs to 15 residues. CDR1 is MNHEY, CDR2 SVGEGT, per germline.